This TCR beta chain is from a study of blood T cell repertoires in COVID-19. In the study overall: Both acute and convalescent COVID-19 samples were obtained from the United States, Italy and Spain. T cells, B-cell-depleted T cells, or PBMCs supplied cDNA or gDNA.

Trimming left V 4 bases short and J 3 bases short, with 14 bases between. Per the germline V gene, CDR1 is SGHRS and CDR2 is YFSETQ. The CDR3 runs 15 residues. A Seattle source enrolled patients during active infection and followed them longitudinally. Authors' methods: For nucleated cells, counts were estimated from reference gene primer amplification. The data were produced by immunoSEQ multiplex PCR, yet TCRdb's version contains in-frame clones alone and is incomplete. That table gives V, J and clone size, and the DNA gave D and trimming. Found here are about 260,000 clones, about 87% of them singletons; the top ten hold roughly 10%. The count of this clone is one.

The J gene is TRBJ1-5, the V gene TRBV5-1; tentative D call: TRBD1 (5 bases). The TCR comes from a woman aged 70-85 years with COVID-19, enrolled during active disease. Material: peripheral blood. Here the CDR3 DNA reads TGCGCCAGCAGCGCCGGCGTAGGGGCCAATCAGCCCCAGCATTTT. Translation: CASSAGVGANQPQHF.